These T cell receptor beta chains were read from a single sample in a study of metastatic and nonmetastatic thyroid tumors. TCRdb re-called the PCR reads with MiXCR. The sample carries fewer than 40,000 clones, 25% to 35% recorded once. Material for sequencing was blood. Receptor source: a female donor with papillary thyroid cancer or a benign thyroid nodule (not recorded which). Some clones in this sample may be carry-over from other donors' samples. CDR3s include the opening cysteine and the closing phenylalanine or tryptophan. Fields, in order: clone size, V gene, D gene, J gene, CDR3 protein, CDR3 DNA. D genes are given only for firm matches. Clone sizes are given selectively: once, few, many, or a class where the clone is expanded.

-	TRBV5-1	-	TRBJ2-2	CASSLWGAWNTGELFF	TGCGCCAGCAGCTTGTGGGGCGCTTGGAACACCGGGGAGCTGTTTTTT
many	TRBV30	-	TRBJ2-7	CAWSLPDRDNGGKYF	TGTGCCTGGAGCCTTCCGGACCGGGACAACGGGGGGAAGTACTTC
few	TRBV5-1	-	TRBJ2-1	CASSLEQVVRSNEQFF	TGCGCCAGCAGCTTAGAACAGGTGGTCCGGAGTAATGAGCAGTTCTTC
-	TRBV7-2	-	TRBJ1-2	CASSPQQNLGYTF	TGTGCCAGCAGCCCCCAGCAGAACCTTGGCTACACCTTC
many	TRBV5-1	TRBD2	TRBJ2-7	CASKPAGGPYF	TGCGCCAGCAAGCCGGCGGGAGGCCCGTACTTC
-	TRBV5-5	TRBD2	TRBJ2-3	CASNQLAGTDTQYF	TGTGCCAGCAACCAACTAGCGGGCACAGATACGCAGTATTTT
many	TRBV30	TRBD2	TRBJ2-2	CAWSSGRASERGTGELFF	TGTGCCTGGAGTAGCGGGAGGGCCTCGGAACGGGGCACCGGGGAGCTGTTTTTT
many	TRBV7-2	TRBD1	TRBJ2-2	CASTIGTGLDGELFF	TGTGCCAGCACCATCGGGACAGGGTTAGACGGGGAGCTGTTTTTT
many	TRBV6-2/TRBV6-3	-	TRBJ2-1	CASSYSSQSYNEQFF	TGTGCCAGCAGTTACTCTTCCCAAAGCTACAATGAGCAGTTCTTC
many	TRBV5-4	-	TRBJ1-1	CASSSPMNTEAFF	TGTGCCAGCAGCTCTCCGATGAACACTGAAGCTTTCTTT
many	TRBV19	-	TRBJ2-7	CASSSNYGQYF	TGTGCCAGTAGTTCTAACTACGGGCAGTACTTC
-	TRBV30	-	TRBJ1-2	CAWSVTGRANPNYGYTF	TGTGCCTGGAGTGTAACGGGGAGGGCAAACCCTAACTATGGCTACACCTTC
many	TRBV9	TRBD1	TRBJ1-6	CASSVGTGIGSPLHF	TGTGCCAGCAGCGTAGGGACAGGGATAGGCTCACCCCTCCACTTT
-	TRBV7-9	-	TRBJ1-2	CASSPAVDVGYTF	TGTGCCAGCAGCCCGGCTGTAGATGTGGGCTACACCTTC
many	TRBV6-2/TRBV6-3	-	TRBJ1-4	CATAPRPKGGNEKLFF	TGTGCCACCGCCCCCCGCCCCAAGGGGGGAAATGAAAAACTGTTTTTT
many	TRBV28	-	TRBJ1-3	CASSLQVLNTIYF	TGTGCCAGCAGTTTACAAGTATTAAACACCATATATTTT
many	TRBV27	TRBD1	TRBJ2-1	CASSTPGQGTYNEQFF	TGTGCCAGCAGCACCCCGGGACAGGGGACCTACAATGAGCAGTTCTTC
many	TRBV27	-	TRBJ2-7	CASSWGSSYEQYF	TGTGCCAGCAGTTGGGGAAGCTCCTACGAGCAGTACTTC
many	TRBV29-1	-	TRBJ2-1	CSVEGTDYNEQFF	TGCAGCGTTGAAGGGACGGATTACAATGAGCAGTTCTTC
many	TRBV6-1	-	TRBJ2-1	CASSNNHELNEQFF	TGTGCCAGCAGTAATAATCACGAACTCAATGAGCAGTTCTTC
many	TRBV12-3/TRBV12-4	TRBD2	TRBJ2-3	CASSSLAGTTDTQYF	TGTGCCAGCAGTTCCTTAGCGGGAACCACAGATACGCAGTATTTT
many	TRBV11-2	TRBD2	TRBJ2-7	CASSAIKREAPYEQYF	TGTGCCAGCAGCGCTATAAAGCGGGAGGCGCCCTACGAGCAGTACTTC
once	TRBV9	-	TRBJ1-2	CASSVGSEVDVPNYGYTF	TGTGCCAGCAGCGTAGGGTCTGAGGTGGACGTACCTAACTATGGCTACACCTTC
many	TRBV11-2	TRBD2	TRBJ2-4	CASSLGTSPISSKNIQYF	TGTGCCAGCAGCCTCGGGACTAGCCCGATCAGTTCCAAAAACATTCAGTACTTC
few	TRBV19	-	TRBJ2-3	CASSYRLVPDTQYF	TGTGCCAGTAGTTATAGACTAGTCCCAGATACGCAGTATTTT
many	TRBV20-1	-	TRBJ2-5	CSAHWGETQYF	TGCAGTGCTCATTGGGGCGAGACCCAGTACTTC
once	TRBV7-2	TRBD1	TRBJ1-6	CASSLTGESPLHF	TGTGCCAGCAGCCTGACAGGGGAGTCACCCCTCCACTTT
many	TRBV5-1	-	TRBJ1-1	CASSPQGRTEAFF	TGCGCCAGCAGCCCCCAAGGCCGTACTGAAGCTTTCTTT
many	TRBV2	TRBD2	TRBJ2-1	CASGTRKRSTPYNEQFF	TGTGCCAGCGGGACTAGGAAGCGCAGCACGCCCTACAATGAGCAGTTCTTC
-	TRBV18	-	TRBJ2-5	CASRPVLGLAGETQYF	TGTGCCAGCAGACCTGTTCTTGGGCTAGCCGGAGAGACCCAGTACTTC
many	TRBV7-6	-	TRBJ1-1	CASSLALNTEAFF	TGTGCCAGCAGCTTAGCCCTGAACACTGAAGCTTTCTTT